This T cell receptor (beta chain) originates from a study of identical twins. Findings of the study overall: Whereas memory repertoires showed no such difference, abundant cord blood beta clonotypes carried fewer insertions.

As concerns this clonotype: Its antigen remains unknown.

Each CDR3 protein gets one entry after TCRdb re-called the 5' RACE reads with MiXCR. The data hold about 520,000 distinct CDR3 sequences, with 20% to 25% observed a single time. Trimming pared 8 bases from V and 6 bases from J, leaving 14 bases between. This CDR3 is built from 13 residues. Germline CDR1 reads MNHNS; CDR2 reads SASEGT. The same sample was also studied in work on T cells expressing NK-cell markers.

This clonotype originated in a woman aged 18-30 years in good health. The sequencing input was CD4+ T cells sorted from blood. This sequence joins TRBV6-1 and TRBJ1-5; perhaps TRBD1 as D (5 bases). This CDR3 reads CASGLREAQPQHF. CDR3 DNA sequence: TGTGCCAGCGGTCTCAGGGAAGCTCAGCCCCAGCATTTT.